This record concerns one T cell receptor beta chain sequence. Its antigen remains unidentified. All participants were of European descent. This sample is drawn from a study of untreated major depressive disorder. General study results and limits: Compared with controls, depressed patients showed more TRBV05-01 (Vbeta 5.1) usage in CD4+ T cells. Only three preselected Vbeta families were compared in sequencing.

The repertoire was sequenced with immunoSEQ multiplex PCR; TCRdb's copy has only in-frame clones and lacks some. The sample contains approximately 13,000 clones, 90% to 95% of which appear only once. Trimming took off 6 bases at V and 7 bases at J, with 19 bases between the two ends. The V gene's germline CDR1 is MNHNY and CDR2 SVGAGI (reference sequence). This CDR3 has 16 residues. The chain links TRBV6-6 to TRBJ1-6; TRBD1 might be the D (6 bases). Material for sequencing was CD4+ T cells from PBMCs. The receptor comes from a woman younger than 45 with major depressive disorder. The DNA for the CDR3 is TGTGCCAGCAGCAGATCCATGGACAGAGGCAATTCACCCCTCCACTTT. Protein sequence: CASSRSMDRGNSPLHF.